Detailed here is one T cell receptor (beta chain). The antigen it recognizes is unknown. One base away there is no much larger clone; base qualities are not given. The cohort was made up of around 720 healthy bone marrow donors. At the time of sampling, every cohort member was nominally healthy, though immune exposures that went unrecorded were likely present. The donor was CMV seropositive and belonged to the group of a few hundred seropositive cohort members. A peripheral blood sample was provided by each donor, and peripheral blood mononuclear cells were used for TCR beta sequencing. Genomic DNA extraction from the blood cell samples was performed with the Qiagen DNeasy Blood Extraction Kit. From the cysteine up to the phenylalanine, the CDR3 has a length of 17 residues. The entry retains the CDR3 DNA only, 51 bases that are in frame from base 1. Trimming takes 5 bases from V and 2 bases from J, and the germline ends sit 22 bases apart. The CDR1 and CDR2 encoded by the germline V gene are SGHTA and FQGNSA.

The source of the sample is a study of cytomegalovirus exposure and HLA in healthy donors (TCRdb year 2017). Background on the whole study: In an earlier analysis of under 600 of the donors, roughly 300 Gb of sequence data and 117 million unique TCR beta sequences from about 190 million T cells were reported. High-throughput TCR immunosequencing, statistical association of individual TCRs with disease status, and machine learning were combined to predict cytomegalovirus infection status. All discovery cohort repertoires had been generated using a single sequencing platform. An early release covering just under 650 HLA-typed donors comprised approximately 290 gigabases of sequencing data and approximately 80 million unique TCR sequences. Of the roughly 400 genotyped donors, 80% to 90% were placed in the genetic ancestry cluster associated with self-reported Caucasian donors. The aim of the study was to test whether cataloging public T cell receptors could identify signatures of past pathogen exposure. Rather than using new phenotypic data, the later analysis identified candidate immune exposures from TCR beta sequences and from how often those sequences occurred across donors. Besides the first cohort of roughly 700 subjects, a separate validation cohort made up of 90 to 150 different subjects was used. In a later genetic analysis, genome-wide SNP genotypes for about 55% of the roughly 700 donors were used, and that subset was treated as a discovery cohort. Using immunosequencing, the study profiled T cell repertoires from about 610 subjects and related those repertoires to cytomegalovirus serostatus. Donor age, sex, ethnicity and CMV serostatus were collected together with the repertoire data. An earlier analysis of approximately 630 of the donors applied high-throughput TCR beta sequencing to assess whether each TCR beta V gene segment acted as functional or pseudogenic. Class I and class II HLA loci were covered by the typing at four-digit resolution. Roughly 5 DR-DQ haplotypes were handled as single units for association and clustering, since linkage in the cohort was strong. Typing coverage varied by locus: roughly 620-640 donors for A, B, C, DRB1 and DQB1; approximately 500 for DQA1; nearly 610 for DPA1; under 490 for DPB1. A later analysis re-analyzed previously published TCR beta repertoires from 600 to 850 donors and added high-resolution HLA genotyping to study TCR occurrence patterns. Across some 400 genotyped donors of the cohort, an average of about 240,000 unique TCR beta nucleotide sequences per donor were sequenced, and around 19% of those sequences were non-productive.

What the work shows at the level of the full study, not this receptor alone: According to a later analysis, TCR association rates differed among HLA loci, with DRB1 alleles showing the most associated TCRs and HLA-C alleles showing the fewest. Presence/absence analyses assumed roughly uniform sequencing depth across donors, an assumption that may not hold. Three of the identified cytomegalovirus-associated TCR beta chains were confirmed in vitro to be specific for cytomegalovirus antigens. Across donors, most TCR sequences were observed very rarely, whereas some public TCRs were present in many individuals. A later analysis found that most CMV-associated TCR beta chains appeared HLA-restricted, with HLA associations seemingly driven largely by CMV exposure. Correlated functional status among segregating V segments might reflect linkage disequilibrium, but an unknown experimental factor could not be ruled out. In the study, 164 TCR beta chains were listed as associated with cytomegalovirus. Cytomegalovirus status was reported to be diagnosed by the classifier with high specificity and sensitivity in both the original and validation cohorts. Compared with equally common non-associated chains, HLA-associated TCR beta chains in a later analysis were more clonally expanded and had lower generation probabilities. At a false discovery rate of 0.05, a later analysis linked some 18,000 TCR beta sequences to specific HLA alleles. In an earlier analysis of some 500 of the donors, most TCR beta V segments were observed in productive rearrangements about 87% or about 30% of the time, broadly matching IMGT annotations. Because counts were too low, about 18 rarely observed V segments, including chromosome 9 orphons, were excluded from the earlier analysis of around 640 of the donors. In this cohort, only TCR beta chains were sequenced, and detectable features were limited by the absence of alpha or paired-chain data. Compared with the roughly 600-donor mean, donors in an Asian-associated ancestry cluster had fewer N-insertions in productive TCRs, according to a later genetic analysis. A group of highly shared sequence variants was considered likely to be a technical artifact of the sequencing pipeline. A further reported finding was that TCR beta sequences accurately predicted the HLA-A and HLA-B alleles for most subjects in the first cohort. When HLA alleles, especially DR and DQ, strongly co-occurred, TCR associations were difficult to assign to individual alleles. The authors suggested that the approach could potentially be extended to other disease states and immunological phenotypes. Several of the top co-occurrence clusters appeared to be linked to parvovirus B19, influenza, CMV and Epstein-Barr virus, according to a later analysis. Because HLA typing was unavailable for some donors at each locus, only the typed subset was used in association tests. In a later genetic analysis, a missense DCLRE1C variant was associated with V-gene and J-gene trimming of TCR beta chains, and the association was replicated in an independent cohort. Some IMGT-functional V segments, including TRBV6-2 and TRBV6-3, could not be told apart with the 87-base-pair reads, so those segments were excluded. For the cohort, immune exposure information was limited to CMV serostatus.

To prepare the library, the immunoSEQ multiplex PCR assay was applied. For the multiplex PCR, a mixture combining 60 forward primers for TCR Vbeta segments and 13 reverse primers for TCR Jbeta segments was used. The CDR3 region of rearranged TCR beta genes was amplified from genomic DNA by a multiplex PCR assay. The amplified TCR beta libraries were sequenced on the Illumina HiSeq System as 87-base-pair reads. As for the authors' bioinformatics: In a later analysis, approximately 74 million unique TCR beta chains were counted across the 500 to 850 repertoires, and roughly 10 million of these chains were shared by at least two donors. A nearest-neighbor algorithm error-corrected the raw reads and collapsed the reads into unique sequences, merging closely related sequences to remove PCR and sequencing errors. Alignment of CDR3 sequences to IMGT reference sequences was used to assign V, D and J gene segments. For a sequence to be retained, a match of at least six nucleotides was required to both a V gene segment and a J gene segment. Rearrangements were classified as productive when the CDR3 lacked stop codons and remained in frame with V and J, and all other rearrangements were classified as non-productive. Following IMGT convention, CDR3 was defined as the stretch from the second conserved V-encoded cysteine to the conserved J-encoded phenylalanine. The earlier analysis of about 610 of the donors excluded any sequence lacking an unambiguous match to a single V gene segment. An earlier analysis of under 750 of the donors called V segments functional above 56.7% productive rearrangements and segregating when the between-donor standard deviation exceeded 5%. A statistical classification framework was developed to diagnose cytomegalovirus status using the catalog of TCR beta chain sequences. A later analysis assigned V and J genes by comparing TCR nucleotide sequences with IMGT/GENE-DB human TR gene sequences. A later analysis assigned CDR3 sequences and most-parsimonious VDJ recombination scenarios with the TCRdist pipeline. In a later analysis, every TCR beta chain was defined by the combination of its CDR3 amino acid sequence and its V-gene family, and reads without a unique V-gene family were dropped. In a later analysis, 450 to 600 highly shared, low-generation-probability nucleotide sequences were removed to address suspected cross-contamination and a sequencing artifact. In a later analysis, a clonal expansion index was calculated for each public chain from normalized within-repertoire ranks of inferred template counts. In a later analysis, generation probabilities were computed with a VDJ recombination model fitted to out-of-frame rearrangements, and the resulting probabilities were checked against IGoR. In a later analysis, hypergeometric tests were used to score TCR-TCR, TCR-HLA and TCR-CMV co-occurrence, with a repertoire-size bias correction applied to TCR pairs. A later analysis estimated false discovery rates by permuting HLA or CMV assignments 20 times. A later analysis grouped co-occurring TCRs with DBSCAN, adding TCRdist sequence similarity when clustering within HLA-allele-positive subsets. Co-occurrence clustering excluded repertoires with fewer than 30,000 or more than 120,000 public chains, plus five with anomalous nucleotide sharing. This immuneACCESS table, as held by TCRdb, lists in-frame sequences with V and J called but not all clones. Of the missing ones, under half trace to an unresolved V gene in checked studies; the others have no known cause. V, J and clone size are those of that table, while D and trimming were read from the DNA. Within this sample are about 92,000 clones, with roughly 80% of them counted one time only. Of the sample, 6.5% to 8% is held by the ten largest clones.

The receptor's source is a man in his forties or fifties in good health and CMV-seropositive. The sequenced sample consisted of PBMCs. The chain uses TRBV7-2 and TRBJ2-7, and perhaps TRBD2 as D gene, on 6 matching bases. In nucleotide form, the sequence is TGTGCCAGCAGCAGGAGGAATACCGGGACTCTAACCTACGAGCAGTACTTC. It translates as CASSRRNTGTLTYEQYF.